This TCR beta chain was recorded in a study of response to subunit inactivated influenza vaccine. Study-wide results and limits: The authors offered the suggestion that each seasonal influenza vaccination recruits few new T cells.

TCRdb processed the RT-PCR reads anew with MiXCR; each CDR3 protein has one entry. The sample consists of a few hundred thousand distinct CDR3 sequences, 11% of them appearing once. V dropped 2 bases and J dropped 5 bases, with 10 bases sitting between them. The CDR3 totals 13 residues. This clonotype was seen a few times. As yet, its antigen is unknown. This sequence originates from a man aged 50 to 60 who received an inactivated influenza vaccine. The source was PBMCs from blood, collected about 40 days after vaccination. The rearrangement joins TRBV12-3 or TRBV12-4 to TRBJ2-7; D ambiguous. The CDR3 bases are TGTGCCAGCAGTTTAATTGAACGAGACGAGCAGTACTTC. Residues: CASSLIERDEQYF.